Following are 20 T cell receptor beta chains from one sample sequenced in a study of T cell changes during pregnancy in multiple sclerosis. Clones were sequenced by immunoSEQ multiplex PCR, and TCRdb holds only the in-frame ones, with some missing. The repertoire holds roughly 100,000 clones, approximately 91% seen once, with 3.5% in the top ten. This sample comprised peripheral blood, obtained after pregnancy. Receptors were obtained from a female donor with multiple sclerosis, enrolled in a pregnancy study.

This chain uses TRBV4-2 with TRBJ1-6, with D possibly TRBD1 on 5 matching bases. Germline V lookup: CDR1 LGHNA, CDR2 YNFKEQ. The CDR3 extends over 15 amino acids. The V and J ends lost 3 bases and 10 bases respectively, with 16 bases between them. The CDR3 protein is CASSQAGRVDSPLHF. In DNA, the CDR3 is TGTGCCAGCAGCCAGGCTGGCAGGGTAGACTCACCCCTCCACTTT.

This clone was picked up one time. This specimen includes other DNA sequences encoding the same CDR3. The V and J genes are TRBV27 and TRBJ1-2; D remains ambiguous. V dropped 2 bases and J dropped 1 base, with 11 bases sitting between them. This CDR3 has 15 residues. CDR1 and CDR2 from the germline V gene are MNHEY and SMNVEV (reference sequence). The CDR3 region is CASSLNPVLNYGYTF. DNA of the CDR3: TGTGCCAGCAGTTTAAACCCGGTTCTTAACTATGGCTACACCTTC.

This sequence joins TRBV2 and TRBJ1-1; TRBD1 aligns across 7 bases. The CDR3 sequence is 13 residues long. After removal of 6 bases from V and 3 bases from J, the junction contained 4 bases not matched to a gene. Germline-derived CDR1 and CDR2 are SNHLY and FYNNEI. CDR3 loop: CASRQGRYTEAFF. CDR3 bases: TGTGCCAGCAGACAGGGGCGGTACACTGAAGCTTTCTTT. The full variable domain, its missing parts supplied by reference TRBV2 and TRBJ1-1, is EPEVTQTPSHQVTQMGQEVILRCVPISNHLYFYWYRQILGQKVEFLVSFYNNEISEKSEIFDDQFSVERPDGSNFTLKIRSTKLEDSAMYFCASRQGRYTEAFFGQGTRLTVV.

The chain carries TRBV27 and TRBJ2-1; 7 bases match TRBD1. CDR1 is MNHEY and CDR2 is SMNVEV in the germline V gene (reference sequence). The CDR3 has 13 amino acids. The V gene end was trimmed by 8 bases and the J gene end by 4 bases; junction bases not matched to a gene: 5. The CDR3 bases are TGTGCCAGCCACAGGGGCCCGTACAATGAGCAGTTCTTC. Translating gives CASHRGPYNEQFF.

This clone turned up a few times. J is TRBJ1-1 and V is TRBV7-3; 7 bases match TRBD1. CDR1 and CDR2 (germline): SGHTA, FQGTGA. This CDR3 region has 14 residues. The V segment lost 5 bases and the J segment 1 base; nucleotides outside the gene matches: 4. Here the CDR3 DNA reads TGTGCCAGCAGCCCGACAGGGAGGAACACTGAAGCTTTCTTT. This translates into CASSPTGRNTEAFF.

The genes are TRBV5-1 and TRBJ2-1; TRBD1 might be the D (5 bases). The CDR3 consists of 15 residues. Trimming stripped 0 bases from V and 6 bases from J, with 13 bases between. Germline loops: CDR1 SGHRS, CDR2 YFSETQ. CDR3 in amino acids: CASSLDGHLSNEQFF. For the CDR3, the DNA is TGCGCCAGCAGCTTGGATGGACACTTATCCAATGAGCAGTTCTTC.

The chain recombines TRBV12-1 with TRBJ1-1; the D call TRBD1 from the table was never checked on the DNA. TRBV12-1 is noted as a pseudogene. This CDR3 comprises 17 residues. This CDR3 reads CASTRTVPLFMNTEAFF. The CDR3 region has the DNA TGTGCCAGCACCCGGACAGTACCATTATTCATGAACACTGAAGCTTTCTTT.

The rearrangement joins TRBV9 to TRBJ1-3; perhaps TRBD1 as D (5 bases). The CDR3 sequence is 14 residues long. Deletions cut 3 bases from V and 1 base from J, with 8 bases between. Germline loops: CDR1 SGDLS, CDR2 YYNGEE. Here the CDR3 DNA reads TGTGCCAGCAGCGACAGGAAATCTGGAAACACCATATATTTT. Its protein product is CASSDRKSGNTIYF.

J is TRBJ1-5 and V is TRBV6-6, with 10 bases matching TRBD1. The germline gives CDR1 MNHNY, CDR2 SVGAGI (reference sequence). The ends lost 4 bases at V and 9 bases at J; junction bases unmatched: 9. The CDR3 sequence is 15 residues long. CDR3 nucleotides: TGTGCCAGCAGTTTGTGGACAGGGGGGATGGGGCCCCAGCATTTT. Its translation is CASSLWTGGMGPQHF.

The chain combines TRBV2 with TRBJ1-2; 7 bases match TRBD1. Germline CDR1 is SNHLY and CDR2 is FYNNEI. This CDR3 spans 17 amino acids. Trimming took 2 bases from V and 0 from J; bases not matched to a gene: 9. The CDR3 DNA sequence: TGTGCCAGCAGTGAACTTGGGACAGAAAAAGCTAACTATGGCTACACCTTC. Its translation is CASSELGTEKANYGYTF. Full variable domain (missing parts from reference TRBV2 and TRBJ1-2): EPEVTQTPSHQVTQMGQEVILRCVPISNHLYFYWYRQILGQKVEFLVSFYNNEISEKSEIFDDQFSVERPDGSNFTLKIRSTKLEDSAMYFCASSELGTEKANYGYTFGSGTRLTVV.

Here the CDR3 reads CASRLTGWVGYGYTF. The CDR3 DNA reads as TGTGCCAGCAGGCTGACAGGTTGGGTCGGCTATGGCTACACCTTC. The chain combines TRBV27 with TRBJ1-2, with a weak D call TRBD1 (6 bases). The germline V and J ends were trimmed by 6 bases and 4 bases, with 18 bases remaining between them. Germline CDR1 is MNHEY and CDR2 is SMNVEV (reference sequence). The CDR3 consists of 15 residues.

The gene calls are TRBV29-1 and TRBJ1-4; 8 bases fit TRBD1. J was trimmed by 7 bases and V by 7 bases; bases with no gene match: 5. The CDR3 is made up of 12 amino acids. Per the germline V gene, CDR1 is SQVTM and CDR2 is ANQGSEA. As DNA, the CDR3 is TGCAGCGCAGGGGGCCTGGGTGAAAAACTGTTTTTT. Its translation is CSAGGLGEKLFF.

The rearrangement uses TRBV7-6 and TRBJ1-1; D remains ambiguous. Germline CDR1 SGHVS, CDR2 FNYEAQ. Trimming removed 5 bases at V and 0 bases at J, with 16 bases between. The CDR3 extends over 16 amino acids. CDR3 DNA: TGTGCCAGCAGCCCCACGGGGTGGGCAATGAACACTGAAGCTTTCTTT. Translated, it gives CASSPTGWAMNTEAFF.

This clone has a single count. The chain joins TRBV5-4 to TRBJ2-7; 9 bases are shared with TRBD2. CDR3 length: 12 amino acids. Germline trimming cut 10 bases from V and 4 bases from J; bases unmatched to any gene: 6. CDR1 is SGHNT, CDR2 YYREEE, per germline (reference sequence). This CDR3 is CAYSGGHYEQYF. Here the CDR3 DNA reads TGTGCCTATAGCGGGGGCCATTACGAGCAGTACTTC.

This rearrangement joins TRBV10-3 to TRBJ2-3; 7 bases match TRBD2. V shed 6 bases and J 3 bases; nucleotides not matched to a gene: 6. The length of the CDR3 is 14 residues. Germline loops: CDR1 ENHRY, CDR2 SYGVKD. CDR3 sequence: CAISVAGRTDTQYF. CDR3 in DNA: TGTGCCATCAGCGTAGCGGGCCGAACAGATACGCAGTATTTT.

The chain uses TRBV5-1 and TRBJ2-1, with 9 bases matching TRBD2. The CDR3 runs 14 residues. J lost 5 bases, V lost 3 bases, and 3 bases had no gene match. CDR1 and CDR2 from the germline V gene are SGHRS and YFSETQ. The CDR3 bases are TGCGCCAGCAGCTACAGCGGGGGGAACAATGAGCAGTTCTTC. Its translation: CASSYSGGNNEQFF.

The V gene is TRBV14, the J gene TRBJ2-7, with D perhaps matching TRBD1 (5 bases). CDR3 length: 14 amino acids. The germline V gene encodes CDR1 SGHDN and CDR2 FVKESK. Between the trimmed V and J ends, which lost 1 base and 3 bases, there was a span of 10 bases. The CDR3 nucleotides are TGTGCCAGCAGCCAAGGTCAGGGAAGCTACGAGCAGTACTTC. This sequence encodes CASSQGQGSYEQYF.

The chain couples TRBV7-2 to TRBJ2-3, with 14 nucleotides matching TRBD2. V shed 5 bases and J 2 bases; nucleotides not matched to a gene: 9. This CDR3 comprises 18 residues. Germline V lookup: CDR1 SGHTA, CDR2 FQGNSA. The CDR3 sequence: CASSLIPGLAGDTDTQYF. In nucleotides, the CDR3 is TGTGCCAGCAGCCTTATTCCGGGACTAGCGGGGGACACAGATACGCAGTATTTT.

The genes are TRBV9 and TRBJ1-5; D is perhaps TRBD1 (6 bases). V was trimmed by 0 bases and J by 7 bases, leaving 11 bases between them. The CDR3 length is 14 residues. CDR1 is SGDLS and CDR2 is YYNGEE in the germline V gene. The CDR3, as DNA: TGTGCCAGCAGCGTAGAGGGGGAAGGGCAGCCCCAGCATTTT. It specifies CASSVEGEGQPQHF. Drawing the rest from reference TRBV9 and TRBJ1-5, the complete variable domain is DSGVTQTPKHLITATGQRVTLRCSPRSGDLSVYWYQQSLDQGLQFLIQYYNGEERAKGNILERFSAQQFPDLHSELNLSSLELGDSALYFCASSVEGEGQPQHFGDGTRLSIL.

This chain uses TRBV7-2 with TRBJ2-3; 15 bases map to TRBD2. The CDR3 covers 19 residues. The V gene's germline CDR1 is SGHTA and CDR2 FQGNSA. The DNA for the CDR3 is TGTGCTTCAAGCAGGACTAGCGGGGGGGGACGTACTAGCACAGATACGCAGTATTTT. Its translation is CASSRTSGGGRTSTDTQYF.